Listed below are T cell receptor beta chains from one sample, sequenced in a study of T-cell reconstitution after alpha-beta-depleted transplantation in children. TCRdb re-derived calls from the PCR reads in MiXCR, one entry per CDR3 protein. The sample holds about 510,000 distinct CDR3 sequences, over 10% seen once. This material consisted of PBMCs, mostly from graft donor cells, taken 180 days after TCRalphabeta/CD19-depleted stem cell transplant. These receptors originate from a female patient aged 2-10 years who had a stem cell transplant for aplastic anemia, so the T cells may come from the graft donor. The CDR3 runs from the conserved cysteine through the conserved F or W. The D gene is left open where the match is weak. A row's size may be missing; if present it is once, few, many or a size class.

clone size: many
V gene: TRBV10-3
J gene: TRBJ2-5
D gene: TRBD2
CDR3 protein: CAIRVAGALQETQYF
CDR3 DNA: TGTGCCATCAGGGTAGCGGGAGCCCTCCAAGAGACCCAGTACTTC

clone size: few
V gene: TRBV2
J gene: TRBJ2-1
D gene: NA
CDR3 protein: CASQKPGLKGEQFF
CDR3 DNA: TGTGCCAGCCAAAAACCGGGATTAAAGGGTGAGCAGTTCTTC

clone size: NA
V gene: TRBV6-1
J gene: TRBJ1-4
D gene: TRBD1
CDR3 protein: CASSGHRGRPEKLFF
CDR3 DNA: TGTGCCAGCAGTGGACACAGGGGGCGGCCTGAAAAACTGTTTTTT

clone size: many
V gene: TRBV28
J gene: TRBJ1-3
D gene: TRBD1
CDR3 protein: CASSTTGQTISGNTIYF
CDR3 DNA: TGTGCCAGCAGTACTACGGGACAGACAATCTCTGGAAACACCATATATTTT

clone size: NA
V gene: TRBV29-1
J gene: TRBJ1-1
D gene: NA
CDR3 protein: CSVVPRGESFF
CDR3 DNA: TGCAGCGTTGTCCCCAGGGGTGAATCTTTCTTT

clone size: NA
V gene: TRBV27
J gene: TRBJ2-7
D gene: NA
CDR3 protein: CASSFQGSEQYF
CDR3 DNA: TGTGCCAGCAGTTTCCAGGGCTCCGAGCAGTACTTC

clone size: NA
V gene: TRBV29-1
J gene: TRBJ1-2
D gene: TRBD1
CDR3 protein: CSVDPGQGVNYGYTF
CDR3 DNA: TGCAGCGTCGACCCGGGACAGGGGGTTAACTATGGCTACACCTTC

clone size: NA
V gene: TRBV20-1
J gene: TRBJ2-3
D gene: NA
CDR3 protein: CSARAMTVFTDTQYF
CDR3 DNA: TGCAGTGCTAGAGCGATGACAGTCTTCACAGATACGCAGTATTTT

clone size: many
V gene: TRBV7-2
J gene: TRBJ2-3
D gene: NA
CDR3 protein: CASSLAWGGADTQYF
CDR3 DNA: TGTGCCAGCAGCCTTGCTTGGGGCGGGGCAGATACGCAGTATTTT

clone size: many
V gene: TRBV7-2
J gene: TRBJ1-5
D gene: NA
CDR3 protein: CASTEGRGLNQPQHF
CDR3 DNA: TGTGCCAGCACCGAAGGGAGGGGCCTTAATCAGCCCCAGCATTTT

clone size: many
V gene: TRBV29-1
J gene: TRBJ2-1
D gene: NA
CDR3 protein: CSVSPPSSNEQFF
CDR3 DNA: TGCAGCGTTTCCCCACCCAGCAGCAATGAGCAGTTCTTC

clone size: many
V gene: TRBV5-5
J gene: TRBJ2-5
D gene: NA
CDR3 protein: CASSGGQQETQYF
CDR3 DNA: TGTGCCAGCAGCGGAGGACAGCAAGAGACCCAGTACTTC

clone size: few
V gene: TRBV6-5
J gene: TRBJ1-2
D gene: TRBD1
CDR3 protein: CASSYTGLTGDGYTF
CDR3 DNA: TGTGCCAGCAGTTACACAGGATTGACAGGGGATGGCTACACCTTC

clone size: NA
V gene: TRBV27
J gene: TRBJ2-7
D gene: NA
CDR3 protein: CASSGQWDYEQYF
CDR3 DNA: TGTGCCAGCAGTGGACAGTGGGACTACGAGCAGTACTTC

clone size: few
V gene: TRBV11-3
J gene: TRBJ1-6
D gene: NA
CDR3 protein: CASSLDRSQRLNSPLHF
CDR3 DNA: TGTGCCAGCAGCTTAGATAGGAGTCAGCGACTAAATTCACCCCTCCACTTT

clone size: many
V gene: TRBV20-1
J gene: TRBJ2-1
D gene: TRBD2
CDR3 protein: CSAPGGPRNEQFF
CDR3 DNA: TGCAGTGCTCCGGGAGGGCCGAGGAATGAGCAGTTCTTC

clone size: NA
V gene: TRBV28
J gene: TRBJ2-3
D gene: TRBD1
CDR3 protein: CASNPPDRAPTDTQYF
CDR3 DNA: TGTGCCAGCAACCCCCCGGACAGGGCCCCCACAGATACGCAGTATTTT

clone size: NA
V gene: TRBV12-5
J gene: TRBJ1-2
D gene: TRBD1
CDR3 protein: CASGSLWTGGDNYGYTF
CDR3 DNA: TGTGCTAGTGGTTCCCTTTGGACAGGGGGCGATAACTATGGCTACACCTTC

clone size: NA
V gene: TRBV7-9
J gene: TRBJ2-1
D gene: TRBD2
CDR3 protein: CASSFLAGGLEQFF
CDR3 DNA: TGTGCCAGCAGCTTCCTAGCGGGAGGGCTTGAGCAGTTCTTC

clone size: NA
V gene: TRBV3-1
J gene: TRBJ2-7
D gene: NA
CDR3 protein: CASSRHQGNHEQYF
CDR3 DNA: TGTGCCAGCAGCCGACATCAGGGGAATCACGAGCAGTACTTC

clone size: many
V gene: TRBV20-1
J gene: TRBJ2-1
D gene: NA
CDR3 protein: CSARASGPTVPF
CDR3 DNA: TGCAGTGCTAGGGCCTCAGGCCCAACGGTCCCCTTC

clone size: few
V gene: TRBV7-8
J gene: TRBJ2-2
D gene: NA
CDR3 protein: CASSSTSGIGTGELFF
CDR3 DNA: TGTGCCAGCAGCTCCACGAGTGGGATCGGGACCGGGGAGCTGTTTTTT

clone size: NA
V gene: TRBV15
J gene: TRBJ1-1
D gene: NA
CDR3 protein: CATSRDGGGGKAFF
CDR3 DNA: TGTGCCACCAGCAGAGATGGGGGGGGAGGGAAGGCTTTCTTT

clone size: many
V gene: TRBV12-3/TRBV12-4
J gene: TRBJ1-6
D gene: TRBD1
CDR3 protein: CASSSARGGSPLHF
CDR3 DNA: TGTGCCAGCAGTTCCGCCAGGGGGGGATCACCCCTCCACTTT

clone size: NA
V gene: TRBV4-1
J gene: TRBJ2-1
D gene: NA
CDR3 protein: CASSHLSIDSNEQFF
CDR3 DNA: TGCGCCAGCAGCCACCTCAGCATCGACAGCAATGAGCAGTTCTTC

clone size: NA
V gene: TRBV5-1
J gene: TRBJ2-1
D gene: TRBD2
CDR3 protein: CASSLFTSGYSYNEQFF
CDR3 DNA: TGCGCCAGCAGCTTGTTCACTAGCGGGTATTCCTACAATGAGCAGTTCTTC

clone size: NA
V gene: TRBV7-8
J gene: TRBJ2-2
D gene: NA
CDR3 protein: CASTIARIAGTGELFF
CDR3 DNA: TGTGCCAGCACCATAGCGAGAATTGCCGGCACCGGGGAGCTGTTTTTT

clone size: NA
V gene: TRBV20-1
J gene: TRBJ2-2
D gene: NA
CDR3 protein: CSASKADLHTGELFF
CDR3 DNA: TGCAGTGCTAGTAAGGCGGATTTACACACCGGGGAGCTGTTTTTT

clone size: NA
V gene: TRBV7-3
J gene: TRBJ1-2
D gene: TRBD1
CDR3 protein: CASSLDRDSPGYTF
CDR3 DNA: TGTGCCAGCAGCTTAGACCGGGACAGCCCTGGCTACACCTTC

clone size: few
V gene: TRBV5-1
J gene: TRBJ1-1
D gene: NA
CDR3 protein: CASRRDGPLNTEAFF
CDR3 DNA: TGCGCCAGCCGCCGGGACGGCCCTCTGAACACTGAAGCTTTCTTT

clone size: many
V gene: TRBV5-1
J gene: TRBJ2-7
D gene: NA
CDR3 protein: CASSRQTRDEQYF
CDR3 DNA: TGCGCCAGCAGCAGACAGACTCGGGACGAGCAGTACTTC

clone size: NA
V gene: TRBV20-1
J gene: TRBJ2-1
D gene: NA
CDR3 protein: CSAREPLRNEQFF
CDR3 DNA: TGCAGTGCTAGAGAACCCCTGAGGAATGAGCAGTTCTTC

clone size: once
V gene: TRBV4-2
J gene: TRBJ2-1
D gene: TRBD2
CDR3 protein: CASSQQREGTLYNEQFF
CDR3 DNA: TGTGCCAGCAGCCAACAGCGGGAGGGAACTCTCTACAATGAGCAGTTCTTC

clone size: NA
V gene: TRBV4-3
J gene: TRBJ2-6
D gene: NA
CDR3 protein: CASSQGRGAGANVLTF
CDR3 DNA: TGCGCCAGCAGCCAGGGGAGGGGGGCCGGGGCCAACGTCCTGACTTTC

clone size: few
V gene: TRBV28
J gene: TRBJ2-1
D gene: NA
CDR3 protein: CASSLWLSEQFF
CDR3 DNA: TGTGCCAGCAGTTTATGGCTCAGTGAGCAGTTCTTC

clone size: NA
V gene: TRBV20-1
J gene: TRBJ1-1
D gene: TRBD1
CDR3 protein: CSVKQGGTEAFF
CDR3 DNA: TGCAGCGTTAAACAGGGGGGCACTGAAGCTTTCTTT

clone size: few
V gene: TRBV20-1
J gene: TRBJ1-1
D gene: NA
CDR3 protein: CSAWGGTNTEAFF
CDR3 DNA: TGCAGTGCGTGGGGGGGGACTAACACTGAAGCTTTCTTT

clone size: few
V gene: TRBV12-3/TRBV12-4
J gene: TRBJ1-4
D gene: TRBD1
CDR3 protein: CASSYTGGGNEKLFF
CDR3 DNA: TGTGCCAGCAGTTACACAGGGGGCGGGAATGAAAAACTGTTTTTT

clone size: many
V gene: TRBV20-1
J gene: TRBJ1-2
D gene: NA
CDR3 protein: CSARVPVSPVKSGYTF
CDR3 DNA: TGCAGTGCTAGAGTTCCCGTATCTCCGGTAAAGAGTGGCTACACCTTC

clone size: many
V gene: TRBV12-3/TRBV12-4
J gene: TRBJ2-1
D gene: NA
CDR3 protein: CASSFPRGSLNNEQFF
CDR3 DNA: TGTGCCAGCAGTTTTCCTCGGGGTAGCTTGAACAATGAGCAGTTCTTC

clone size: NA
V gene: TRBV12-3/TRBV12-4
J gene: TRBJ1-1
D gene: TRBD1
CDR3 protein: CASSLKGQGAHTEAFF
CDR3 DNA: TGTGCCAGCAGTTTAAAGGGACAGGGGGCTCACACTGAAGCTTTCTTT

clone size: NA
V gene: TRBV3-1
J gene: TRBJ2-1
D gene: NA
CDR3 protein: CASSHELYNEQFF
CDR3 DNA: TGTGCCAGCAGCCACGAGCTCTACAATGAGCAGTTCTTC

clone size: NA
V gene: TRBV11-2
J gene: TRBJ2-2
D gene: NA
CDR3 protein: CASSPVRENTGELFF
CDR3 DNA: TGTGCCAGCAGCCCGGTTCGGGAGAACACCGGGGAGCTGTTTTTT

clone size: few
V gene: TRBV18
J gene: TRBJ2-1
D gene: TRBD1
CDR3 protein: CASSLTGGASYNEQFF
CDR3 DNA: TGTGCCAGCTCACTAACAGGGGGTGCGTCCTACAATGAGCAGTTCTTC

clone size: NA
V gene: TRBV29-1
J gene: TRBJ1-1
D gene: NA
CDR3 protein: CSVCFEGRGNTEAFF
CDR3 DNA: TGCAGCGTATGTTTCGAGGGGAGAGGGAACACTGAAGCTTTCTTT

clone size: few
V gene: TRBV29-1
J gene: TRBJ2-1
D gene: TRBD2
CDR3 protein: CSVEGGGPTHEQFF
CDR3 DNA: TGCAGCGTTGAAGGGGGAGGGCCTACACATGAGCAGTTCTTC

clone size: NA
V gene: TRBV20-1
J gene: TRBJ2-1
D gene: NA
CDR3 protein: CTARRGYNEQFF
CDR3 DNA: TGCACTGCGAGACGCGGTTACAATGAGCAGTTCTTC